A selection of T cell receptor beta chains follows, all from one sample in a study of human T cells and chemical hapten exposure. TCRdb re-called the RACE reads through MiXCR, storing one row per CDR3 protein. The repertoire holds tens of thousands of distinct CDR3 sequences, with about 10% as singletons. The sample was whole blood, taken in connection with sensitization to the hapten diphenylcyclopropenone (DPC). These receptors were collected from a woman aged 45-59 years with alopecia areata. Some clones in this sample may be carry-over from other donors' samples. Each CDR3 is given with its conserved first and last residue. D genes are given only for firm matches. A clone size is listed for some rows: how often the clone was seen (once, few, many), or a class if it is expanded.

clone_size | j_call | d_call | v_call | cdr3_nt | cdr3_aa
many | TRBJ2-1 | . | TRBV19 | TGTGCCAGTAGTTACGCGACCTATGAGCAGTTCTTC | CASSYATYEQFF
few | TRBJ2-2 | . | TRBV20-1 | TGCGGTGCTAGCGGGACAGGACTAAACACCGGGGAGCTGTTTTTT | CGASGTGLNTGELFF
few | TRBJ2-5 | . | TRBV9 | TGTGCCAGCAGCGTTGACATGACCAGCGAAGAGACCCAGTACTTC | CASSVDMTSEETQYF
many | TRBJ2-2 | . | TRBV7-7 | TGTGCCAGCAGCTTAGCGACCGTAGCGGCGAACACCGGGGAGCTGTTTTTT | CASSLATVAANTGELFF
. | TRBJ2-5 | TRBD1 | TRBV7-2 | TGTGCCAGCAGCCCGGGACAGATCCAAGAGACCCAGTACTTC | CASSPGQIQETQYF
many | TRBJ1-1 | . | TRBV7-9 | TGTGCCAGCAGCTCAAGGGACACAAACACTGAAGCTTTCTTT | CASSSRDTNTEAFF
. | TRBJ1-1 | . | TRBV20-1 | TGCAGTGCTAGAGGACCCGTGAACACTGAAGCTTTCTTT | CSARGPVNTEAFF
. | TRBJ2-7 | . | TRBV10-3 | TGTGCCATCAGTGAGACGGGTCCGCCATACGAGCAGTACTTC | CAISETGPPYEQYF
. | TRBJ1-4 | TRBD1 | TRBV7-2 | TGTGCCAGCAGCTTTGCGGACAGGGCGAGAACAGAAAAACTGTTTTTT | CASSFADRARTEKLFF
many | TRBJ2-6 | TRBD1 | TRBV19 | TGTGCCAGTAGTCCGGGGACAGGGGGCTCTGGGGCCAACGTCCTGACTTTC | CASSPGTGGSGANVLTF
many | TRBJ2-3 | TRBD2 | TRBV9 | TGTGCCAGCAGCGTGGCGGGGCTTAGCGGGGCAGATACGCAGTATTTT | CASSVAGLSGADTQYF
many | TRBJ1-2 | . | TRBV29-1 | TGCAGCGTTGAAGATTGGTCACCCTATGGCTACACCTTC | CSVEDWSPYGYTF
many | TRBJ1-1 | . | TRBV20-1 | TGCAGTTTCAGAGATCGGGGGCTAGCCGAAGCTTTCTTT | CSFRDRGLAEAFF
many | TRBJ1-2 | . | TRBV6-6 | TGTGCCAGCAGTTTCTCCTCCTTTAATTATTATGGCTACACCTTC | CASSFSSFNYYGYTF
. | TRBJ1-4 | . | TRBV3-1 | TGTGCCAGCAGCCAAGACAGCTTTAATGAAAAACTGTTTTTT | CASSQDSFNEKLFF
. | TRBJ2-1 | . | TRBV6-6 | TGTGCCAGCCATTCGACAACCTACAATGAGCAGTTCTTC | CASHSTTYNEQFF
many | TRBJ2-7 | . | TRBV7-9 | TGTGCCAGCAGCTTAGCTTCCGGGGGACTTCCAACGAACGAGCAGTACTTC | CASSLASGGLPTNEQYF
. | TRBJ2-2 | TRBD1 | TRBV12-3/TRBV12-4 | TGTGCCAGCAGTCACCGGGACAGGGATCCCGGGGAGCTGTTTTTT | CASSHRDRDPGELFF
. | TRBJ1-6 | TRBD1 | TRBV7-2 | TGTGCCAGCAGCTACACCGGGACAGGGGGCGCGGCAGGTTCACCCCTCCACTTT | CASSYTGTGGAAGSPLHF
. | TRBJ1-1 | TRBD1 | TRBV25-1 | TGTGCCAGCAGCGCTATTACAGGGGAGACTGAAGCTTTCTTT | CASSAITGETEAFF
many | TRBJ1-3 | TRBD1 | TRBV5-1 | TGCGCCAGCAGCTTGTACGTCCAGGGGGCTTCTGGAAACACCATATATTTT | CASSLYVQGASGNTIYF
. | TRBJ2-3 | TRBD2 | TRBV11-2 | TGTGCCAGCAGCTTAGTCCTAGCGGGAACCACAGATACGCAGTATTTT | CASSLVLAGTTDTQYF
few | TRBJ2-2 | . | TRBV29-1 | TGCAGCGTTGTGTTGGGCCCGCAGAACACCGGGGAGCTGTTTTTT | CSVVLGPQNTGELFF
many | TRBJ1-5 | . | TRBV4-2 | TGTGCCAGCAGCCAAGACCCCTACACTCATCAGCCCCAGCATTTT | CASSQDPYTHQPQHF
. | TRBJ2-3 | . | TRBV5-4 | TGTGCCAGCAGCTTGGGTAGCCCCGCCGATACGCAGTATTTT | CASSLGSPADTQYF
many | TRBJ1-5 | . | TRBV20-1 | TGCAGTGCTAGAGATCGACGAGGCAATCAGCCCCAGCATTTT | CSARDRRGNQPQHF
many | TRBJ2-7 | . | TRBV18 | TGTGCCAGCTCAAGGGAAAGACACGAGCAGTACTTC | CASSRERHEQYF
. | TRBJ1-2 | . | TRBV28 | TGTGCCAGCAGTGTACCCGCCCTCTATGGCTACACCTTC | CASSVPALYGYTF
many | TRBJ1-5 | . | TRBV7-9 | TGTGCCAGCAGGAAAGATAGCAATCAGCCCCAGCATTTT | CASRKDSNQPQHF
few | TRBJ2-1 | . | TRBV4-3 | TGCGCCAGCAGCCACTTCGGGAGCTCCTACAATGAGCAGTTCTTC | CASSHFGSSYNEQFF
many | TRBJ2-2 | TRBD2 | TRBV2 | TGTGCCAGCAGATGGACTAGCGGGATTGACACCGGGGAGCTGTTTTTT | CASRWTSGIDTGELFF
many | TRBJ1-5 | . | TRBV12-3/TRBV12-4 | TGTGCCAGCAGTTTGAGGATAGGGTCAGCTCACAATCAGCCCCAGCATTTT | CASSLRIGSAHNQPQHF
. | TRBJ1-2 | . | TRBV3-1 | TGTGCCAGCAGCCAAGGCCAGGGGTTGGCTCTGTCGGCCGGCTACACCTTC | CASSQGQGLALSAGYTF
. | TRBJ2-3 | TRBD2 | TRBV7-6 | TGTGCCAGCAGTAGCGGGGTCGAAACAGATACGCAGTATTTT | CASSSGVETDTQYF
few | TRBJ1-1 | TRBD1 | TRBV6-1 | TGTGCCAGCACCAGACAGGGGGTGGGCACTGAAGCTTTCTTT | CASTRQGVGTEAFF
. | TRBJ1-5 | TRBD1 | TRBV6-5 | TGTGCCAGCAGTCGGGACAGCACTAATCAGCCCCAGCATTTT | CASSRDSTNQPQHF
many | TRBJ1-5 | . | TRBV28 | TGTGCCAGCGAATGGTATAGCAATCAGCCCCAGCATTTT | CASEWYSNQPQHF
many | TRBJ2-5 | . | TRBV28 | TGTGCCAGCAGTTTACTAGGCAACCAAGAGACCCAGTACTTC | CASSLLGNQETQYF
. | TRBJ2-3 | . | TRBV27 | TGTGCCAGCAGTTTTCGAGGGACAGATACGCAGTATTTT | CASSFRGTDTQYF
. | TRBJ2-6 | . | TRBV27 | TGTGCCAGTCGAGGTGAGTCCCTCTCTGGGGCCAACGTCCTGACTTTC | CASRGESLSGANVLTF
many | TRBJ1-2 | TRBD1 | TRBV5-1 | TGCGCCAGCAGCTTGCAGGGGGGCTATGGCTACACCTTC | CASSLQGGYGYTF
few | TRBJ2-3 | . | TRBV20-1 | TGCAGTGCTAGAGAGGGTCGGCAGGGTGCAGATACGCAGTATTTT | CSAREGRQGADTQYF
. | TRBJ2-7 | TRBD1 | TRBV28 | TGTGCCAGCACCACGGTACAGGGGGCTTACGAGCAGTACTTC | CASTTVQGAYEQYF
. | TRBJ2-7 | TRBD1 | TRBV11-2 | TGTGCCAGCAGCCCACGGGGGACAGGAACCTACGAGCAGTACTTC | CASSPRGTGTYEQYF
. | TRBJ1-1 | . | TRBV12-3/TRBV12-4 | TGTGCCAGCAGTTCCTTTAATGAAGCTTTCTTT | CASSSFNEAFF
. | TRBJ2-1 | . | TRBV29-1 | TGCAGCGTTGTGCTACGAGCCACCTACAATGAGCAGTTCTTC | CSVVLRATYNEQFF
few | TRBJ1-2 | . | TRBV2 | TGTGCCAGCACCGAGACAACACTCTATGGCTACACCTTC | CASTETTLYGYTF
. | TRBJ1-4 | TRBD1 | TRBV18 | TGTGCCAGCTCACCAAGGACAGGAACTAATGAAAAACTGTTTTTT | CASSPRTGTNEKLFF
few | TRBJ1-6 | . | TRBV6-6 | TGTGCCAGCAGTTACTCGAAGGGTAATTCACCCCTCCACTTT | CASSYSKGNSPLHF
many | TRBJ2-1 | TRBD2 | TRBV11-2 | TGTGCCAGCAGCCTGAGCGGGAGGGCCGGCAATGAGCAGTTCTTC | CASSLSGRAGNEQFF
. | TRBJ1-5 | . | TRBV2 | TGTGCCAGCAGTCTGGACAGAAAGAATCAGCCCCAGCATTTT | CASSLDRKNQPQHF
many | TRBJ2-1 | . | TRBV20-1 | TGCAGTGCTGGACGGACTCACGGTAACAATGAGCAGTTCTTC | CSAGRTHGNNEQFF
. | TRBJ1-2 | . | TRBV2 | TGTGTCAGCAGTGAAGTGGGGAACTATGGCTACACCTTC | CVSSEVGNYGYTF
many | TRBJ2-5 | . | TRBV7-2 | TGTGCCAGCACCTACGTGTTGGGGGCCCAGTACTTC | CASTYVLGAQYF